These 9 T cell receptor beta chains originate from one sample sequenced in a study of cytomegalovirus exposure and HLA in healthy donors. The PCR used 60 Vbeta and 13 Jbeta primers. Only in-frame clones appear in the TCRdb table, and some are missing; sequencing was by immunoSEQ multiplex PCR. The sample consists of roughly 160,000 clones, approximately 76% of them appearing once. Material for sequencing was PBMCs. These receptors all come from a man aged 55 to 70 in good health and CMV-seronegative.

CDR3 residues: CAWSQDFPQYGQHF. The CDR3 DNA reads as TGTGCCTGGAGTCAGGATTTCCCCCAGTATGGCCAGCATTTT. The chain links TRBV30 to TRBJ1-5, with D uncertain. Per the germline V gene, CDR1 is GTSNPN and CDR2 is SVGIG (reference sequence). The CDR3 covers 14 residues. Trimming pared 2 bases from V and 12 bases from J, leaving 20 bases between.

V is TRBV5-1 and J is TRBJ2-2, with D possibly TRBD2 on 5 matching bases. This CDR3 contains 16 residues. Between the trimmed V and J ends, which lost 3 bases and 4 bases, there was a span of 16 bases. Germline V gene lookup returns CDR1 SGHRS and CDR2 YFSETQ. The CDR3 DNA sequence: TGCGCCAGCAGCTCTATCCCCGGGATGGGCACCGGGGAGCTGTTTTTT. This sequence encodes CASSSIPGMGTGELFF. Complete variable domain (other parts from reference TRBV5-1 and TRBJ2-2): KAGVTQTPRYLIKTRGQQVTLSCSPISGHRSVSWYQQTPGQGLQFLFEYFSETQRNKGNFPGRFSGRQFSNSRSEMNVSTLELGDSALYLCASSSIPGMGTGELFFGEGSRLTVL.

The rearrangement uses TRBV6-5 and TRBJ2-7, with 7 bases identical to TRBD1. The CDR3 runs 15 residues. Germline V gene sequence: CDR1 MNHEY, CDR2 SVGAGI. J lost 3 bases, V lost 6 bases, and 11 bases had no gene match. CDR3 bases: TGTGCCAGCAGAGCTCCCGGGGACAGTTTCTACGAGCAGTACTTC. This gives the protein CASRAPGDSFYEQYF.

This clone occurred a few times. The chain joins TRBV2 to TRBJ2-1; 9 bases align to TRBD1. The CDR3 covers 15 residues. Per the germline V gene, CDR1 is SNHLY and CDR2 is FYNNEI. The V segment lost 6 bases and the J segment 3 bases; nucleotides outside the gene matches: 6. CDR3 DNA: TGTGCCAGCAGCGAGGACAGGGGTGGCTACAATGAGCAGTTCTTC. Protein: CASSEDRGGYNEQFF.

V usage is TRBV16 and J usage is TRBJ2-1; 12 positions match TRBD2. Germline V lookup: CDR1 KGHSY, CDR2 FQNENV. Unmatched junction bases numbered 5, after V lost 5 bases and J lost 6 bases. The CDR3 loop spans 15 amino acids. Here the CDR3 DNA reads TGTGCCAGCAGCTTTTCTAGCGGGGGGGCCAATGAGCAGTTCTTC. Residues: CASSFSSGGANEQFF.

The chain uses TRBV6-6 and TRBJ1-5; a weak D match, TRBD1 (6 bases). V was cut by 2 bases and J by 2 bases, with 13 bases left in between. Looked up from germline, CDR1 is MNHNY and CDR2 is SVGAGI (reference sequence). The CDR3 consists of 16 residues. CDR3 protein: CASSYAPQGGNQPQHF. Here the CDR3 DNA reads TGTGCCAGCAGTTACGCCCCACAGGGCGGCAATCAGCCCCAGCATTTT.

V usage is TRBV2 and J usage is TRBJ2-5; TRBD2 aligns across 9 bases. The tail of the sequence fits TRBJ2-7 better, so the J call may be wrong. Germline CDR1 SNHLY, CDR2 FYNNEI. CDR3 length: 13 residues. CDR3 residues: CASYLTSGYEQYF. The CDR3 bases are TGTGCCAGCTATCTGACTAGCGGCTACGAGCAGTACTTC.

The V gene is TRBV5-1, the J gene TRBJ2-3; 8 positions match TRBD2. CDR1 SGHRS and CDR2 YFSETQ come from the germline V gene. This CDR3 contains 16 residues. Trimming took 2 bases from V and 0 from J; bases not matched to a gene: 5. In DNA, the CDR3 is TGCGCCAGCAGCTTTGGCAGCGGGGGAAGCACAGATACGCAGTATTTT. It is translated as CASSFGSGGSTDTQYF.

The V call is TRBV7-8, the J call TRBJ1-4; tentatively, D is TRBD1 (6 bases). The CDR3 consists of 15 residues. V dropped 2 bases and J dropped 2 bases, with 9 bases sitting between them. CDR1 is SGHVS, CDR2 FQNEAQ, per germline. The CDR3 nucleotides are TGTGCCAGCAGCTTACTACAGGGCACTAATGAAAAACTGTTTTTT. It specifies CASSLLQGTNEKLFF.